In this sample, the clone carrying this TCR beta chain turned up many times. Its target is not known. The data were taken from a study of read filtering for tumor transcriptome and immune sequencing. About the research overall: Mean patient age was around 66 years, range roughly 45 to 80; 16 to 20 male, roughly 14 female. Study findings and constraints: The CD138-negative fraction was mixed bone marrow immune cells, not pure T cells.

This library used around 400 ng RNA and molecular barcoded adaptors spanning alpha/delta and beta/gamma chains. Each CDR3 protein gets one entry after TCRdb re-called the reads with MiXCR. The sample includes 39,000 or so distinct CDR3 sequences, around an eighth seen only once; the top ten take 6% to 7%. Bone marrow was sampled from every patient at the time of active disease. V lost 6 bases to trimming and J lost 4 bases, with 4 bases between them. Germline V gene data show CDR1 as MDHEN and CDR2 as SYDVKM. CDR3 length: 11 residues. The chain is built from TRBV28 and TRBJ1-5; D is unclear. The sequencing sample was made of a population of CD138-negative cells sorted from bone marrow. The clonotype was recovered from a donor aged 40 or over with multiple myeloma. The CDR3 protein is CASSTNQPQHF. As DNA, the CDR3 is TGTGCCAGCAGCACGAATCAGCCCCAGCATTTT. The full variable domain, completed using reference TRBV28 and TRBJ1-5, is DVKVTQSSRYLVKRTGEKVFLECVQDMDHENMFWYRQDPGLGLRLIYFSYDVKMKEKGDIPEGYSVSREKKERFSLILESASTNQTSMYLCASSTNQPQHFGDGTRLSIL.